These 19 T cell receptor beta chains were all obtained from the same sample, sequenced in a study of T cell responses to AZD1222 COVID-19 vaccine. Some clones are missing from TCRdb's copy, which holds only in-frame ones; the method was immunoSEQ multiplex PCR. The data contain around 120,000 clones, less than 90% of them singletons. The sample here was peripheral blood, taken on day 0 of AZD1222 vaccination. The receptors were gathered from an adult in good health.

V gene TRBV7-9 combines with J gene TRBJ2-7; unclear D gene. This CDR3 is 16 amino acids long. In germline, CDR1 is SEHNR, CDR2 FQNEAQ (reference sequence). V gave up 2 bases and J gave up 5 bases, with 19 bases separating them. DNA for the CDR3: TGTGCCAGCAGCTTAATTAATTTGGTTTCTATGGACGAGCAGTACTTC. Amino acids: CASSLINLVSMDEQYF. Full variable domain (rest looked up from reference TRBV7-9 and TRBJ2-7): DTGVSQNPRHKITKRGQNVTFRCDPISEHNRLYWYRQTLGQGPEFLTYFQNEAQLEKSRLLSDRFSAERPKGSFSTLEIQRTEQGDSAMYLCASSLINLVSMDEQYFGPGTRLTVT.

The rearrangement links TRBV7-9 to TRBJ1-2; 8 bases are a match to TRBD1. V gave up 4 bases and J gave up 3 bases; unmatched junction bases: 13. The germline V gene has CDR1 SEHNR and CDR2 FQNEAQ (reference sequence). The CDR3 loop spans 17 amino acids. CDR3 residues: CASSWQQGEAGYYGYTF. Here the CDR3 DNA reads TGTGCCAGCAGCTGGCAACAGGGGGAGGCAGGTTACTATGGCTACACCTTC.

The rearrangement joins TRBV7-6 to TRBJ2-3; the D gene is possibly TRBD2 (6 bases). There are 16 residues in the CDR3. CDR1 SGHVS and CDR2 FNYEAQ come from the germline V gene. Deletions cut 2 bases from V and 2 bases from J, with 14 bases between. The CDR3 bases are TGTGCCAGCAGCTTAAGAGGCGGGACCCTCACAGATACGCAGTATTTT. Translation gives CASSLRGGTLTDTQYF.

V is TRBV28 and J is TRBJ2-7, with 7 bases identical to TRBD2. CDR1 MDHEN and CDR2 SYDVKM come from the germline V gene. The CDR3 is made up of 15 amino acids. Trimming took 5 bases from V and 1 from J; bases not matched to a gene: 8. The DNA of the CDR3 is TGTGCCAGCAGTCTCCCCGGGGGACTATCCTACGAGCAGTACTTC. Protein: CASSLPGGLSYEQYF.

This sequence joins TRBV2 and TRBJ2-7, with TRBD1 identical over 7 bases. CDR3 size: 14 residues. V dropped 7 bases and J dropped 3; count of bases not matched to a gene: 9. From germline, CDR1 is SNHLY and CDR2 FYNNEI. The CDR3 here is CASIRQGVSYEQYF. In nucleotides, the CDR3 is TGTGCCAGCATAAGACAGGGCGTAAGCTACGAGCAGTACTTC.

The J gene is TRBJ2-3, the V gene TRBV27; the match to TRBD2 covers 8 bases. The CDR3 contains 16 residues. With 2 bases clipped from V and 6 bases from J, the junction kept 10 bases outside the gene matches. Germline V gives CDR1 MNHEY, CDR2 SMNVEV (reference sequence). This CDR3 reads CASSLRGGRLRDTQYF. CDR3 in DNA: TGTGCCAGCAGTTTAAGGGGCGGGAGGTTACGGGATACGCAGTATTTT.

The chain couples TRBV28 to TRBJ2-2, with D perhaps matching TRBD1 or TRBD2 (6 bases each). V lost 0 bases and J 3 bases, leaving 11 bases between the germline ends. Germline CDR1 reads MDHEN; CDR2 reads SYDVKM. The CDR3 has 16 amino acids. The CDR3: CASSLWSGEDTGELFF. DNA for the CDR3: TGTGCCAGCAGTTTATGGTCAGGGGAGGACACCGGGGAGCTGTTTTTT.

This sequence joins TRBV1 and TRBJ1-5; the table's D call of TRBD1 was not tested on the DNA. TRBV1 is classified as a pseudogene. CDR3 length: 16 amino acids. The DNA of the CDR3 is TGCACCAGCACTTCCCAGGGGATCTATAGCAATCAGCCCCAGCATTTT. Translated: CTSTSQGIYSNQPQHF.

V and J are TRBV4-1 and TRBJ2-2; D possibly corresponds to TRBD1 (6 bases). The CDR3 runs to 17 residues. Trimming shortened V by 2 bases and J by 0 bases, and 13 bases separated the two germline ends. The germline V gene encodes CDR1 MGHRA and CDR2 YSYEKL. The CDR3 protein is CASSQSRRQANTGELFF. The DNA for the CDR3 is TGCGCCAGCAGCCAATCCAGAAGACAGGCGAACACCGGGGAGCTGTTTTTT.

The chain carries TRBV13 and TRBJ2-7; the match to TRBD1 covers 12 bases. The length of the CDR3 is 15 residues. Trimming at V came to 2 bases and at J to 7 bases, leaving 6 bases not matched to a gene. Germline CDR1 PRHDT, CDR2 FYEKMQ (reference sequence). The CDR3 nucleotides are TGTGCCAGCAGCTTAAGGGGACAGGGGGCGAGGGAGCAGTACTTC. Translation gives CASSLRGQGAREQYF.

CDR3 sequence (DNA): TGTGCCAGCAGCCCCTCTGGGCGAGGAACCGGGGAGCTGTTTTTT. Amino acids: CASSPSGRGTGELFF. The chain uses TRBV9 and TRBJ2-2; D not certain. The CDR3 contains 15 residues. Deletions cut 4 bases from V and 5 bases from J, with 15 bases between. Germline CDR1 reads SGDLS; CDR2 reads YYNGEE.

The chain has TRBV5-5 and TRBJ2-5, with D uncertain. This CDR3 contains 12 residues. Germline loops: CDR1 SGHKS, CDR2 YYEKEE (reference sequence). Trimming stripped 4 bases from V and 5 bases from J, with 9 bases between. As DNA, the CDR3 is TGTGCCAGCAGCACACCGCTGGAGACCCAGTACTTC. Protein product: CASSTPLETQYF.

The rearrangement uses TRBV28 and TRBJ1-1, with no clear D. Between the trimmed V and J ends, which lost 3 bases and 7 bases, there was a span of 12 bases. The CDR3 consists of 13 residues. Germline V gene data show CDR1 as MDHEN and CDR2 as SYDVKM. The CDR3 coding sequence is TGTGCCAGCAGTTTGGAAATGGCCCGTGAAGCTTTCTTT. Amino acids: CASSLEMAREAFF.

The rearrangement links TRBV7-3 to TRBJ2-5; TRBD2 matches 7 bases. Germline CDR1 SGHTA, CDR2 FQGTGA. There are 16 residues in the CDR3. Trimming cost V 1 base and J 2 bases; bases outside gene matches: 7. CDR3 DNA: TGTGCCAGCAGCTTAATTTCGGGGAGGGCTCAAGAGACCCAGTACTTC. The encoded protein is CASSLISGRAQETQYF.

J is TRBJ1-1 and V is TRBV15; 7 bases map to TRBD1. The trim removed 0 bases at V and 2 bases at J, leaving 9 bases unmatched. The germline gives CDR1 LNHNV, CDR2 YYDKDF (reference sequence). The CDR3 has 17 amino acids. CDR3 sequence reads: CATSRDLARGGNTEAFF. The CDR3 DNA reads as TGTGCCACCAGCAGAGATCTTGCCAGGGGGGGTAACACTGAAGCTTTCTTT.

This chain links TRBV28 with TRBJ2-7; tentatively, D is TRBD2 (6 bases). Germline CDR1 MDHEN, CDR2 SYDVKM. Trimming cost V 5 bases and J 3 bases, with 17 bases left between them. The CDR3 runs 15 residues. The CDR3: CASSPPGSLGYEQYF. CDR3 coding DNA: TGTGCCAGCAGTCCCCCCGGGAGTCTAGGCTACGAGCAGTACTTC.

This chain connects TRBV5-6 to TRBJ2-4, with D perhaps TRBD2 (6 bases). The CDR3 spans 18 residues. Per the germline V gene, CDR1 is SGHDT and CDR2 is YYEEEE. The V gene lost 4 bases and the J gene lost 2 bases, with 22 bases spanning the gap. The CDR3 DNA follows: TGTGCCAGCAGCCACCCCCCTCTAGCTGGGGGGTCCAAAAACATTCAGTACTTC. Translated: CASSHPPLAGGSKNIQYF.

The rearrangement joins TRBV30 to TRBJ2-7; 7 bases fit TRBD1. The germline V gene has CDR1 GTSNPN and CDR2 SVGIG (reference sequence). The CDR3 is made up of 15 amino acids. The V gene end was trimmed by 3 bases and the J gene end by 2 bases; junction bases not matched to a gene: 10. This CDR3 is CAWRPGGLRAYEQYF. DNA of the CDR3: TGTGCCTGGAGGCCAGGGGGATTGAGGGCCTACGAGCAGTACTTC.

The rearrangement uses TRBV11-2 and TRBJ2-5; the match to TRBD2 covers 14 bases. The length of the CDR3 is 17 residues. Germline CDR1 reads SGHAT; CDR2 reads FQNNGV. Unmatched junction bases numbered 1, after V lost 1 base and J lost 0 bases. The CDR3: CASSLGTSGGHQETQYF. CDR3 DNA: TGTGCCAGCAGCTTAGGGACTAGCGGGGGGCACCAAGAGACCCAGTACTTC.